This entry concerns a single TCR beta chain. Antigen unknown. Trimming left V 4 bases short and J 2 bases short, with 10 bases between. This CDR3 has 15 residues. Per germline, CDR1 KGHDR and CDR2 SFDVKD. This specimen belongs to a study of T cell responses to AZD1222 COVID-19 vaccine. General study results and limits: Only a handful of AZD1222 recipients tested seropositive at baseline. Spike-specific TCR breadth and depth were elevated following two AZD1222 doses.

TCRdb's table, derived via immunoSEQ multiplex PCR, lists solely in-frame clones and lacks some. Of 85,000 to 90,000 clones listed, about 92% were seen once; the top ten hold less than 3.5%. This sample comprised peripheral blood, obtained on day 0 of AZD1222 vaccination. The rearrangement links TRBV24-1 to TRBJ2-2, with D perhaps being TRBD1 or TRBD2 (5 bases each). The sequence came from an adult in good health. The CDR3 bases are TGTGCCACCAGTGACCCGGGACGCAACACCGGGGAGCTGTTTTTT. The encoded protein is CATSDPGRNTGELFF.